This T cell receptor (beta chain) was retrieved from a study of blood T cell repertoires in COVID-19. Per the original methods: Amplification from reference gene primers served as the basis for estimated nucleated cell counts. Profiling relied on immunoSEQ multiplex PCR, and the TCRdb table lists in-frame clones only, not all of them. V and J calls plus clone size are reproduced from that table; the DNA served to infer D and trimming. Among about 320,000 clones listed, 90% to 95% were seen once. Participants spanned ages about 18 to 100 years and resided in 20 to 25 US areas. Cohort assignment relied on participant-reported clinical history. This CDR3 has 14 amino acids. The germline V gene encodes CDR1 LNHDA and CDR2 SQIVND (reference sequence). V was shortened by 3 bases and J by 2 bases, with 8 bases between the two germline ends.

This TCR came from a woman in her twenties or thirties who had been exposed to COVID-19. V is TRBV19 and J is TRBJ1-3, with D unclear. The material sequenced was PBMCs or T cells enriched from blood (not recorded which). CDR3 sequence (DNA): TGTGCCAGTAGTATGACGGGAGCTGGAAACACCATATATTTT. As protein: CASSMTGAGNTIYF.